The sequence of this TCR beta chain was determined in a study of blood T cell repertoires in COVID-19. Study summary: Acute and convalescent COVID-19 samples came from the United States, Italy and Spain. The analysed material was cDNA or gDNA that came from T cells, B-cell-depleted T cells, or PBMCs.

Per the study methods: Scientists estimated how many nucleated cells there were by amplifying reference gene primers. The protocol was immunoSEQ multiplex PCR, while the TCRdb copy is restricted to in-frame clones and leaves out a portion. V, J and clone size are taken as reported in that table, and D and trimming were inferred from the DNA itself. This sample has under 45,000 clones, with over 70% found just once. The CDR3 totals 17 residues. Losses at the gene ends were 6 bases for V and 2 bases for J; bases not matched to a gene: 8. Germline V CDR1 and CDR2: KGHSH, LQKENI. The sequence was obtained from a man in his fifties or sixties with active COVID-19. V is TRBV18 and J is TRBJ2-6; 9 bases line up with TRBD1. The specimen was peripheral blood. CDR3 loop: CASSPPGQGTGANVLTF. For the CDR3, the DNA is TGTGCCAGCTCGCCGCCGGGACAGGGTACTGGGGCCAACGTCCTGACTTTC.